This T cell receptor (beta chain) was documented in a study of blood T cell repertoires in COVID-19. This clone was seen once. Libraries were prepared by immunoSEQ multiplex PCR; TCRdb keeps only in-frame clonotypes and omits some of them. The sample consists of about 180,000 clones, 70% to 90% of them appearing once. The germline gives CDR1 MNHEY, CDR2 SVGAGI. The CDR3 spans 16 residues. Trimming removed 4 bases at V and 1 base at J, with 14 bases between. Sequenced: peripheral blood. The genes are TRBV6-5 and TRBJ1-3; weak D call: TRBD1 (6 bases). The clonotype comes from a human donor with active or convalescent COVID-19. The donor label of this sample is uncertain. CDR3 nucleotide sequence: TGTGCCAGCAGTTCCAGGACAGTAAGTTCTGGAAACACCATATATTTT. This translates into CASSSRTVSSGNTIYF.